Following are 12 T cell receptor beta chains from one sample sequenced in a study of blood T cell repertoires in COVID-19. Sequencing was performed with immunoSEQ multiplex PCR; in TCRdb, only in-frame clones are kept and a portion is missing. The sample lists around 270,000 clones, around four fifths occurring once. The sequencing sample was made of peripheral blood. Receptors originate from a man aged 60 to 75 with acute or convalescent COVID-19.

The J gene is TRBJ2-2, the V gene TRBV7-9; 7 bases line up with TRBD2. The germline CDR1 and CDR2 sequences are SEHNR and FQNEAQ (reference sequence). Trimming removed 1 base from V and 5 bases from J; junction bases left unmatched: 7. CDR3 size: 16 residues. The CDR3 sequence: CASSLVGGPRTGELFF. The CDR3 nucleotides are TGTGCCAGCAGCTTAGTGGGAGGGCCACGGACCGGGGAGCTGTTTTTT.

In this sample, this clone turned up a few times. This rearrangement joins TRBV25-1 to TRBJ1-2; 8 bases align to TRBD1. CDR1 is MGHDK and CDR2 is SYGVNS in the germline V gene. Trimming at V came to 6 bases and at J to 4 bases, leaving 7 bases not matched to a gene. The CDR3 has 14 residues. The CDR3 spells CASRSTGAVYGYTF. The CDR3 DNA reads TGTGCCAGCAGATCGACAGGGGCGGTCTATGGCTACACCTTC.

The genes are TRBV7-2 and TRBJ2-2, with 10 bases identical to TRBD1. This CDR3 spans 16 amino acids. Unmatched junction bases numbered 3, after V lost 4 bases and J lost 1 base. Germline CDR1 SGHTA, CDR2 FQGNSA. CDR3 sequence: CASSSGQGLNTGELFF. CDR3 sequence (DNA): TGTGCCAGCAGCTCGGGACAGGGGTTGAACACCGGGGAGCTGTTTTTT.

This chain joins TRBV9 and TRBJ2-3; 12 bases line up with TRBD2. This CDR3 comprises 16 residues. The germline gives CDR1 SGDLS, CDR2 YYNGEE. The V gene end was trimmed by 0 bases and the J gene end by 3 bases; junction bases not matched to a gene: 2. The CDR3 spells CASSVEGLAGTDTQYF. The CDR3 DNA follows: TGTGCCAGCAGCGTAGAAGGACTAGCGGGGACAGATACGCAGTATTTT.

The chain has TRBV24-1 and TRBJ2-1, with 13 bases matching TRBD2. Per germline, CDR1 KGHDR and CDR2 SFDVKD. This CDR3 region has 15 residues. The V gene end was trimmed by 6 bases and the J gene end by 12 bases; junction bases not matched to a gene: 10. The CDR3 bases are TGTGCCACCAGTCCTGGACTAGCGGGGGCCGGGGGGCAGTTCTTC. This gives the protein CATSPGLAGAGGQFF.

This CDR3 reads CASSHGGLAGARTPDTQYF. In DNA, the CDR3 is TGTGCCAGCAGCCACGGTGGACTAGCGGGGGCGCGTACCCCAGATACGCAGTATTTT. This chain connects TRBV3-1 (or the pseudogene TRBV3-2) to TRBJ2-3, with 13 bases that match TRBD2. Germline trimming cut 3 bases from V and 4 bases from J; bases unmatched to any gene: 13. Germline CDR1 and CDR2: LGHDT and YNNKEL (reference sequence). The CDR3 covers 19 residues.

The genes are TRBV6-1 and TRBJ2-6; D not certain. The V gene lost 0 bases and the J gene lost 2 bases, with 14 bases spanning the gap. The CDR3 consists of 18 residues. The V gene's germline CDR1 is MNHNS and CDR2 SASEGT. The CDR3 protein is CASSEALEAAAGANVLTF. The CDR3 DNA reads TGTGCCAGCAGTGAAGCGCTAGAGGCCGCTGCTGGGGCCAACGTCCTGACTTTC.

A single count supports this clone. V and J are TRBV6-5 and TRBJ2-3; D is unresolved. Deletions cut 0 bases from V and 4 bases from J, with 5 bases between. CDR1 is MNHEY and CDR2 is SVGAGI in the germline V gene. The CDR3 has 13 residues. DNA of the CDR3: TGTGCCAGCAGTTACTCGAGCGCAGATACGCAGTATTTT. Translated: CASSYSSADTQYF.

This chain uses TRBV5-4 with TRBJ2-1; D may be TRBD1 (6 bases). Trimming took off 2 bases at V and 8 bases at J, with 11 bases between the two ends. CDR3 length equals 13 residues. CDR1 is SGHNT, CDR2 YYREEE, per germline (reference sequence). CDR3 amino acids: CASSLNREDEQFF. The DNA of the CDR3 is TGTGCCAGCAGCTTAAACAGGGAAGATGAGCAGTTCTTC. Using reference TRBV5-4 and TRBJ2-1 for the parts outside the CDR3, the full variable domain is ETGVTQSPTHLIKTRGQQVTLRCSSQSGHNTVSWYQQALGQGPQFIFQYYREEENGRGNFPPRFSGLQFPNYSSELNVNALELDDSALYLCASSLNREDEQFFGPGTRLTVL.

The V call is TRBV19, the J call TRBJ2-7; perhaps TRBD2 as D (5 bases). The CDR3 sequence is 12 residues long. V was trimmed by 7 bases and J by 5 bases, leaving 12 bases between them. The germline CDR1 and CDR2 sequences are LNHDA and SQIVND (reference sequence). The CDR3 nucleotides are TGTGCCAGTATGGGGAGAGGAGACGAGCAGTACTTC. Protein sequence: CASMGRGDEQYF.

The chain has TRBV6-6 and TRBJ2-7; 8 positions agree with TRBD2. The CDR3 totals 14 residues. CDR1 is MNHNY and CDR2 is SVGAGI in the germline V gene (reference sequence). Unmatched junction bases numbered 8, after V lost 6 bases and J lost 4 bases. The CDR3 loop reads CASRSVGTSYEQYF. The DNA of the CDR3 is TGTGCCAGCAGATCGGTCGGGACTAGTTACGAGCAGTACTTC.

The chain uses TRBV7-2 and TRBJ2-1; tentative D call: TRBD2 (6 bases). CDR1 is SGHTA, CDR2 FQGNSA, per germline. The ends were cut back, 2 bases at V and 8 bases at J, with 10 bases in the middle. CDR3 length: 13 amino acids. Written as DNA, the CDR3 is TGTGCCAGCAGCTTAACTCCGGGGGATGAGCAGTTCTTC. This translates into CASSLTPGDEQFF.